One and the same sample provided the 16 T cell receptor beta chains below, sequenced in a study of blood T cell repertoires in COVID-19. TCRdb's table, derived via immunoSEQ multiplex PCR, lists solely in-frame clones and lacks some. The sample consists of 300,000 or so clones, 90% of them appearing once. Sequences were obtained from peripheral blood. Receptors were obtained from a woman between 40 and 55 years old with acute or convalescent COVID-19.

The chain recombines TRBV9 with TRBJ2-3; 8 bases line up with TRBD2. Germline V gives CDR1 SGDLS, CDR2 YYNGEE. With 0 bases clipped from V and 2 bases from J, the junction kept 5 bases outside the gene matches. CDR3 size: 16 residues. The chain's CDR3 is CASSVGLAGFTDTQYF. The CDR3 DNA follows: TGTGCCAGCAGCGTAGGGCTAGCGGGTTTCACAGATACGCAGTATTTT. The full variable domain, rest sourced from reference TRBV9 and TRBJ2-3, is DSGVTQTPKHLITATGQRVTLRCSPRSGDLSVYWYQQSLDQGLQFLIQYYNGEERAKGNILERFSAQQFPDLHSELNLSSLELGDSALYFCASSVGLAGFTDTQYFGPGTRLTVL.

The CDR3 DNA reads TGTGCCAGCAGTGACTGGGGCGGACGTGAGCAGTTCTTC. Protein: CASSDWGGREQFF. The chain carries TRBV6-4 and TRBJ2-1; TRBD1 might be the D (5 bases). There are 13 residues in the CDR3. Germline loops: CDR1 MRHNA, CDR2 SNTAGT. Between the trimmed V and J ends, which lost 1 base and 9 bases, there was a span of 10 bases.

The chain uses TRBV9 and TRBJ1-1, with TRBD1 identical over 9 bases. Germline loops: CDR1 SGDLS, CDR2 YYNGEE. The CDR3 covers 13 residues. The J segment lost 0 bases and the V segment lost 10 bases, leaving 4 bases of the junction unmatched. CDR3 region: CAGGQGLNTEAFF. The CDR3 nucleotides read TGTGCCGGGGGACAGGGATTGAACACTGAAGCTTTCTTT.

The rearrangement uses TRBV7-2 and TRBJ2-1; 8 bases match TRBD2. J lost 3 bases, V lost 6 bases, and 19 bases had no gene match. The CDR3 length is 19 residues. Germline V gene lookup returns CDR1 SGHTA and CDR2 FQGNSA. CDR3 in DNA: TGTGCCAGCAGTCAATCACGTTGGACGGGGGGGTTCTACTACAATGAGCAGTTCTTC. Residues: CASSQSRWTGGFYYNEQFF.

This clone was detected once. The chain uses TRBV7-9 and TRBJ1-1; D gene uncertain. Germline-derived CDR1 and CDR2 are SEHNR and FQNEAQ (reference sequence). Trimming cost V 3 bases and J 4 bases, with 12 bases left between them. The CDR3 is 14 amino acids. CDR3 sequence: CASSFEGGITEAFF. CDR3 nucleotide sequence: TGTGCCAGCAGCTTTGAGGGAGGGATCACTGAAGCTTTCTTT.

In its sample, this clone was seen once. The CDR3 DNA sequence: TGCGCCAGCAGCTTGGGGGACAGGCTGAACACTGAAGCTTTCTTT. It specifies CASSLGDRLNTEAFF. The V call is TRBV5-1, the J call TRBJ1-1; the match to TRBD1 covers 8 bases. Germline V CDR1 and CDR2: SGHRS, YFSETQ. V was pared by 0 bases and J by 0 bases, with 1 base of the junction left unmatched. The CDR3 runs to 15 residues.

The CDR3 nucleotides are TGTGCCAGTAGTACCCTCTCGACAGGCCTCTCTGGAAACACCATATATTTT. This codes for CASSTLSTGLSGNTIYF. J is TRBJ1-3 and V is TRBV19; tentative D call: TRBD1 (6 bases). The ends were cut back, 4 bases at V and 0 bases at J, with 16 bases in the middle. CDR3 length: 17 residues. The germline V gene encodes CDR1 LNHDA and CDR2 SQIVND (reference sequence).

The rearrangement joins TRBV6-6 to TRBJ1-3; TRBD1 aligns across 7 bases. V trimming: 2 bases; J trimming: 6 bases; junction bases outside the gene matches: 4. The CDR3 has 14 residues. Germline CDR1 MNHNY, CDR2 SVGAGI (reference sequence). The CDR3 sequence is CASSYTGTENTIYF. CDR3 DNA: TGTGCCAGCAGTTACACCGGGACAGAAAACACCATATATTTT.

The chain recombines TRBV7-9 with TRBJ2-3; 15 bases match TRBD2. CDR3 length: 19 residues. The germline CDR1 and CDR2 sequences are SEHNR and FQNEAQ (reference sequence). V was pared by 3 bases and J by 7 bases, with 14 bases of the junction left unmatched. The CDR3 protein is CASSLGLAGGPKRRNTQYF. The CDR3 DNA follows: TGTGCCAGCAGCTTGGGACTAGCGGGGGGACCCAAGAGAAGGAATACGCAGTATTTT.

The J gene is TRBJ2-3, the V gene TRBV5-1; D gene unclear. Trimming stripped 3 bases from V and 0 bases from J, with 8 bases between. This CDR3 is built from 14 residues. Looked up from germline, CDR1 is SGHRS and CDR2 is YFSETQ. The CDR3 reads CASSSSPSTDTQYF. The CDR3 coding sequence is TGCGCCAGCAGCTCGAGCCCTAGCACAGATACGCAGTATTTT.

The rearrangement joins TRBV12-5 to TRBJ1-2, with no clear D. The ends were cut back, 0 bases at V and 8 bases at J, with 10 bases in the middle. CDR3 length: 13 residues. Germline V CDR1 and CDR2: LGHNT, FRNRAP. The CDR3 sequence: CASGLVLGGGYTF. The DNA of the CDR3 is TGTGCTAGTGGTTTGGTATTAGGAGGGGGCTACACCTTC.

This rearrangement joins TRBV18 to TRBJ1-2, with TRBD1 as a possible D gene (5 bases). This CDR3 comprises 15 residues. The germline V gene encodes CDR1 KGHSH and CDR2 LQKENI. V was clipped by 4 bases and J by 0 bases, with 12 bases between them. CDR3 sequence reads: CASSRTGGANYGYTF. CDR3 sequence (DNA): TGTGCCAGCTCACGGACTGGGGGGGCTAACTATGGCTACACCTTC.

CDR3 region: CASRRQADGQYV. The CDR3 coding sequence is TGTGCCAGCAGGAGACAGGCCGACGGGCAGTACGTC. The chain carries TRBV6-6 and TRBJ2-7; D may be TRBD1 (6 bases). CDR3 length equals 12 residues. V shed 6 bases and J shed 9 bases, with 15 bases lying between them. Germline CDR1 reads MNHNY; CDR2 reads SVGAGI (reference sequence).

This clone was recorded once. The chain uses TRBV9 and TRBJ2-5, with D uncertain. Germline values: CDR1 SGDLS, CDR2 YYNGEE. V dropped 0 bases and J dropped 0 bases, with 15 bases sitting between them. The CDR3 is 17 amino acids. This CDR3 reads CASSVGVSSAYQETQYF. The CDR3 bases are TGTGCCAGCAGCGTAGGCGTTAGCTCCGCTTACCAAGAGACCCAGTACTTC.

The J gene is TRBJ2-7, the V gene TRBV6-2 or TRBV6-3; 10 bases line up with TRBD2. V shed 2 bases, J shed 6 bases, and the junction held 7 bases outside the gene matches. Germline-derived CDR1 and CDR2 are MNHEY and SVGEGT. The CDR3 is made up of 15 amino acids. The CDR3 DNA reads TGTGCCAGCAGTTACGTAGCGGGGGGAAGGGGCGAGCAGTACGTC. It is translated as CASSYVAGGRGEQYV.

V gene TRBV5-6 combines with J gene TRBJ1-4, with TRBD1 as a possible D gene (5 bases). CDR3 length: 15 amino acids. V shed 1 base and J shed 1 base, with 8 bases lying between them. Germline V lookup: CDR1 SGHDT, CDR2 YYEEEE. CDR3 bases: TGTGCCAGCAGCTTGTGGGGGGGAACTAATGAAAAACTGTTTTTT. It yields the protein CASSLWGGTNEKLFF. Complete variable domain (other parts from reference TRBV5-6 and TRBJ1-4): DAGVTQSPTHLIKTRGQQVTLRCSPKSGHDTVSWYQQALGQGPQFIFQYYEEEERQRGNFPDRFSGHQFPNYSSELNVNALLLGDSALYLCASSLWGGTNEKLFFGSGTQLSVL.